One sample yielded the 24 T cell receptor beta chains listed below, sequenced in a study of T cell responses to AZD1222 COVID-19 vaccine. Profiled with immunoSEQ multiplex PCR; TCRdb holds only in-frame clones, not every one. The table includes some 96,000 clones, about 87% detected once. Specimen: peripheral blood, collected on day 0 of AZD1222 vaccination. These receptors all come from an adult in good health.

The chain carries TRBV5-6 and TRBJ2-2; the D is unclear. The germline CDR1 and CDR2 sequences are SGHDT and YYEEEE. The V end lost 4 bases, the J end lost 6 bases, and 16 bases lay between the germline ends. The CDR3 consists of 15 residues. The CDR3 loop reads CASSPSRSRAGELFF. In nucleotides, the CDR3 is TGTGCCAGCAGCCCTTCAAGGTCCCGGGCCGGGGAGCTGTTTTTT.

The chain combines TRBV5-5 with TRBJ2-5; 9 positions agree with TRBD1. There are 15 residues in the CDR3. The V gene end was trimmed by 4 bases and the J gene end by 3 bases; junction bases not matched to a gene: 7. Germline V CDR1 and CDR2: SGHKS, YYEKEE (reference sequence). The CDR3 here is CASSLTGQGEETQYF. Written as DNA, the CDR3 is TGTGCCAGCAGCCTGACGGGACAGGGAGAAGAGACCCAGTACTTC.

For the CDR3, the DNA is TGTGCCACCAGTGATTATGGACAGGGCAACTCTGGGGCCAACGTCCTGACTTTC. It is translated as CATSDYGQGNSGANVLTF. The chain employs TRBV24-1 and TRBJ2-6, with 8 positions matching TRBD1. Per the germline V gene, CDR1 is KGHDR and CDR2 is SFDVKD. The CDR3 has 18 amino acids. V trimming: 2 bases; J trimming: 0 bases; junction bases outside the gene matches: 5.

The rearrangement joins TRBV7-9 to TRBJ1-1; D gene uncertain. V was pared by 1 base and J by 3 bases, with 9 bases between. CDR3 length equals 14 residues. CDR1 and CDR2 from the germline V gene are SEHNR and FQNEAQ (reference sequence). CDR3 nucleotide sequence: TGTGCCAGCAGCTTAGAGCGGACGGACACTGAAGCTTTCTTT. This sequence encodes CASSLERTDTEAFF.

The CDR3 nucleotides read TGTGCCAGCAGTTTCGCTGCGGCTGGGGCCAACGTCCTGACTTTC. Residues: CASSFAAAGANVLTF. V usage is TRBV5-4 and J usage is TRBJ2-6; D is undetermined. The CDR3 consists of 15 residues. CDR1 SGHNT and CDR2 YYREEE come from the germline V gene (reference sequence). Trimming left V 5 bases short and J 2 bases short, with 11 bases between.

The chain has TRBV11-2 and TRBJ1-1; 7 bases match TRBD1. The CDR3 spans 17 residues. With V trimmed by 5 bases and J by 5 bases, 17 bases remained unmatched. Per the germline V gene, CDR1 is SGHAT and CDR2 is FQNNGV. CDR3 sequence: CASSPPEWEGALTEAFF. Here the CDR3 DNA reads TGTGCCAGCAGCCCTCCTGAATGGGAGGGGGCGCTGACTGAAGCTTTCTTT.

J is TRBJ1-2 and V is TRBV28; D remains unclear. Trimming took 5 bases from V and 0 from J, leaving 10 bases between them. From germline, CDR1 is MDHEN and CDR2 SYDVKM. The CDR3 consists of 14 residues. The CDR3 DNA follows: TGTGCCAGCAGTCCGGGCCTCCCTAACTATGGCTACACCTTC. It is translated as CASSPGLPNYGYTF.

V and J are TRBV28 and TRBJ2-5; D might be TRBD2 (5 bases). Per the germline V gene, CDR1 is MDHEN and CDR2 is SYDVKM. CDR3 size: 12 residues. V was clipped by 5 bases and J by 5 bases, with 9 bases between them. CDR3 amino acids: CASSGSGETQYF. CDR3 coding DNA: TGTGCCAGCAGTGGATCGGGGGAGACCCAGTACTTC.

This clone has more than one count but fewer than ten. The rearrangement joins TRBV7-2 to TRBJ1-4; weak D call: TRBD1 (5 bases). The CDR3 has 14 residues. The germline V gene has CDR1 SGHTA and CDR2 FQGNSA. V lost 5 bases and J 8 bases, leaving 15 bases between the germline ends. The CDR3: CASSENMGREKLFF. The CDR3 DNA follows: TGTGCCAGCAGCGAAAACATGGGACGGGAAAAACTGTTTTTT.

The V and J genes are TRBV5-1 and TRBJ1-1; TRBD1 matches 7 bases. The CDR3 covers 15 residues. Germline V gives CDR1 SGHRS, CDR2 YFSETQ. The junction had 8 bases not matched to a gene; V was cut back by 3 bases and J by 3 bases. CDR3 coding DNA: TGCGCCAGCAGCTCAACGGACAGGAGGGACACTGAAGCTTTCTTT. It is translated as CASSSTDRRDTEAFF.

This clone was counted a single time. The gene calls are TRBV5-6 and TRBJ1-4; weak D call: TRBD1 (6 bases). The CDR3 is 16 amino acids. The ends were cut back, 4 bases at V and 8 bases at J, with 21 bases in the middle. The germline V gene encodes CDR1 SGHDT and CDR2 YYEEEE. The CDR3 spells CASSRAAAGAREKLFF. The CDR3 bases are TGTGCCAGCAGCCGCGCGGCGGCAGGGGCGAGGGAAAAACTGTTTTTT.

The chain links TRBV19 to TRBJ2-6; unclear D gene. This CDR3 spans 16 amino acids. Germline-derived CDR1 and CDR2 are LNHDA and SQIVND (reference sequence). The germline V and J ends were trimmed by 6 bases and 1 base, with 13 bases remaining between them. CDR3: CASSAVDESGANVLTF. In nucleotides, the CDR3 is TGTGCCAGTAGCGCGGTGGATGAATCTGGGGCCAACGTCCTGACTTTC.

The genes are TRBV7-2 and TRBJ1-1, with 12 bases fitting TRBD1. CDR1 SGHTA and CDR2 FQGNSA come from the germline V gene. The CDR3 has 14 residues. Trimming cost V 6 bases and J 7 bases; bases outside gene matches: 6. The CDR3 spells CASSSGQGAVEAFF. DNA of the CDR3: TGTGCCAGCAGTTCGGGACAGGGGGCAGTTGAAGCTTTCTTT. Full variable domain (rest looked up from reference TRBV7-2 and TRBJ1-1): GAGVSQSPSNKVTEKGKDVELRCDPISGHTALYWYRQSLGQGLEFLIYFQGNSAPDKSGLPSDRFSAERTGGSVSTLTIQRTQQEDSAVYLCASSSGQGAVEAFFGQGTRLTVV.

The rearrangement uses TRBV7-2 and TRBJ1-1, with D unclear. Germline V gene lookup returns CDR1 SGHTA and CDR2 FQGNSA. The CDR3 loop spans 11 amino acids. V dropped 0 bases and J dropped 5 bases, with 1 base sitting between them. The CDR3 is CASSLATEAFF. The CDR3 DNA is TGTGCCAGCAGCTTAGCTACTGAAGCTTTCTTT.

The chain links TRBV7-8 to TRBJ2-2, with 7 bases matching TRBD2. The CDR3 covers 12 residues. Germline V gives CDR1 SGHVS, CDR2 FQNEAQ. The ends lost 2 bases at V and 16 bases at J; junction bases unmatched: 7. CDR3 region: CASSLRGREQFF. The CDR3 bases are TGTGCCAGCAGCTTACGCGGGAGAGAACAGTTTTTT. The full variable domain, rest sourced from reference TRBV7-8 and TRBJ2-2, is GAGVSQSPRYKVAKRGQDVALRCDPISGHVSLFWYQQALGQGPEFLTYFQNEAQLDKSGLPSDRFFAERPEGSVSTLKIQRTQQEDSAVYLCASSLRGREQFFGEGSRLTVL.

A few counts support this clone. In the same sample, other DNA sequences code for this CDR3. V gene TRBV28 combines with J gene TRBJ1-3; D call uncertain. The CDR3 spans 14 residues. Per germline, CDR1 MDHEN and CDR2 SYDVKM. V lost 3 bases, J lost 1 base, and 7 bases lay in between. CDR3 nucleotides: TGTGCCAGCAGTTTTGCCGGGTCTGGAAACACCATATATTTT. It encodes CASSFAGSGNTIYF.

The V call is TRBV5-4, the J call TRBJ2-5; 9 nucleotides agree with TRBD1. The J call may be wrong; the DNA end is better matched by TRBJ2-7. The germline CDR1 and CDR2 sequences are SGHNT and YYREEE (reference sequence). The CDR3 runs to 15 residues. CDR3 region: CASSLDRQGVREQYF. CDR3 sequence (DNA): TGTGCCAGCAGCTTGGACCGACAGGGGGTACGCGAGCAGTACTTC.

This clone was seen a few times. The V and J genes are TRBV10-3 and TRBJ1-4; D gene uncertain. This CDR3 region has 17 residues. V lost 0 bases and J 0 bases, leaving 11 bases between the germline ends. Germline V gene data show CDR1 as ENHRY and CDR2 as SYGVKD. The CDR3 DNA reads TGTGCCATCAGTGAGTCGGGGAGTTGGGCAACTAATGAAAAACTGTTTTTT. It yields the protein CAISESGSWATNEKLFF.

The V and J genes are TRBV18 and TRBJ1-3, with D maybe TRBD1 (6 bases). The CDR3 contains 13 residues. Trimming stripped 1 base from V and 6 bases from J, with 7 bases between. CDR1 and CDR2 (germline): KGHSH, LQKENI. CDR3: CASSPRGQNTIYF. The CDR3 DNA sequence: TGTGCCAGCTCACCACGGGGGCAAAACACCATATATTTT.

A single count supports this clone. The V and J genes are TRBV15 and TRBJ1-2, with D uncertain. The germline V gene has CDR1 LNHNV and CDR2 YYDKDF (reference sequence). CDR3 length: 16 residues. Trimming took off 5 bases at V and 4 bases at J, with 20 bases between the two ends. This CDR3 reads CATSQRGTGGSYGYTF. The DNA for the CDR3 is TGTGCCACCAGCCAGAGAGGTACGGGTGGGAGCTATGGCTACACCTTC.

The rearrangement links TRBV28 to TRBJ2-2, with TRBD2 identical over 8 bases. Germline values: CDR1 MDHEN, CDR2 SYDVKM. Unmatched junction bases numbered 1, after V lost 1 base and J lost 0 bases. The CDR3 has 16 residues. The CDR3 region is CASSLFSGTNTGELFF. CDR3 in DNA: TGTGCCAGCAGTTTATTTAGCGGGACGAACACCGGGGAGCTGTTTTTT.

This chain uses TRBV27 with TRBJ2-7; 9 bases are shared with TRBD1. Germline V gene data show CDR1 as MNHEY and CDR2 as SMNVEV (reference sequence). J was trimmed by 3 bases and V by 4 bases; bases with no gene match: 7. The CDR3 length is 15 residues. CDR3 sequence reads: CASSSGTGLLYEQYF. The CDR3, as DNA: TGTGCCAGCAGTTCCGGGACAGGGTTACTCTACGAGCAGTACTTC.

The gene calls are TRBV2 and TRBJ1-1; D possibly corresponds to TRBD1 (5 bases). CDR1 is SNHLY and CDR2 is FYNNEI in the germline V gene. The CDR3 runs to 14 residues. V dropped 6 bases and J dropped 1 base, with 12 bases sitting between them. CDR3 loop: CASRTGTGNTEAFF. CDR3 bases: TGTGCCAGCAGAACCGGGACGGGGAACACTGAAGCTTTCTTT.

This chain connects TRBV5-1 to TRBJ2-5; D is uncertain. CDR3 length: 13 amino acids. V lost 0 bases, J lost 1 base, and 4 bases lay in between. Germline CDR1 reads SGHRS; CDR2 reads YFSETQ. The DNA for the CDR3 is TGCGCCAGCAGCTTGGTGGGCCAAGAGACCCAGTACTTC. Its translation: CASSLVGQETQYF.